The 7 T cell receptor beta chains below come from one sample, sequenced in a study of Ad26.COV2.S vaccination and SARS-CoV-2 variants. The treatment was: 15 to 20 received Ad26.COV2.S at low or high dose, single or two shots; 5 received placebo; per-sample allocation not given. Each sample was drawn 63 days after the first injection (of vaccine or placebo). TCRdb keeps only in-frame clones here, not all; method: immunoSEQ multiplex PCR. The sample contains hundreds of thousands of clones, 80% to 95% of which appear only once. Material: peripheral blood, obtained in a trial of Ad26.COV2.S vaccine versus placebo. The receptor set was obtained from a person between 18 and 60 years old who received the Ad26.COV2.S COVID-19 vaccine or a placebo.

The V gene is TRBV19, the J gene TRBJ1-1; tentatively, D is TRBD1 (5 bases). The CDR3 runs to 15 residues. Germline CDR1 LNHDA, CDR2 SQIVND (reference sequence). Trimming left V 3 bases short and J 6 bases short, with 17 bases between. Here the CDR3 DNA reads TGTGCCAGTAGTATTTCCCCAGGGAGTATTGCTGAAGCTTTCTTT. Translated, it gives CASSISPGSIAEAFF.

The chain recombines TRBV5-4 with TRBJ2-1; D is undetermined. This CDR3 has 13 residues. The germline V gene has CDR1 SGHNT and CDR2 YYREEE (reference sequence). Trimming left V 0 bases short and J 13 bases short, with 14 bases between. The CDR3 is CASSLDTPLVQFF. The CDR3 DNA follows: TGTGCCAGCAGCTTGGACACTCCTCTAGTCCAGTTCTTC.

In nucleotides, the CDR3 is TGCGCCAGCAGCCTAAACCACCATGAGCAGTTCTTC. It translates to CASSLNHHEQFF. This chain links TRBV5-1 with TRBJ2-1; D is uncertain. Germline V gene lookup returns CDR1 SGHRS and CDR2 YFSETQ. The length of the CDR3 is 12 residues. Trimming removed 4 bases from V and 8 bases from J, with 10 bases in between. Full variable domain (missing parts from reference TRBV5-1 and TRBJ2-1): KAGVTQTPRYLIKTRGQQVTLSCSPISGHRSVSWYQQTPGQGLQFLFEYFSETQRNKGNFPGRFSGRQFSNSRSEMNVSTLELGDSALYLCASSLNHHEQFFGPGTRLTVL.

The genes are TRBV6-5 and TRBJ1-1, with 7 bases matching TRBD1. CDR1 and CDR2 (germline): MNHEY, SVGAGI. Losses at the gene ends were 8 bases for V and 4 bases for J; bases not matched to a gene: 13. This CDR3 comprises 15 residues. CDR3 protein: CASRGTGVLGTEAFF. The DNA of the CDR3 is TGTGCCAGCCGGGGAACAGGGGTATTAGGCACTGAAGCTTTCTTT.

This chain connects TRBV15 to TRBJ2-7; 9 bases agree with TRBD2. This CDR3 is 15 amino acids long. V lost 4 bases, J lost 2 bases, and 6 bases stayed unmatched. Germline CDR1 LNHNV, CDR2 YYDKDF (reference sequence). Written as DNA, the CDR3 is TGTGCCACCAGCACTAGCGGGACCCTTGCCTACGAGCAGTACTTC. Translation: CATSTSGTLAYEQYF.

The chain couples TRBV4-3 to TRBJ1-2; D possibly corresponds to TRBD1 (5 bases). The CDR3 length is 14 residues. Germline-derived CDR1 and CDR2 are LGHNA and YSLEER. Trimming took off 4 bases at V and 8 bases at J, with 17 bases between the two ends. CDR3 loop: CASSPQAGGSGYTF. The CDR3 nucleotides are TGCGCCAGCAGCCCGCAAGCGGGGGGGAGCGGCTACACCTTC.

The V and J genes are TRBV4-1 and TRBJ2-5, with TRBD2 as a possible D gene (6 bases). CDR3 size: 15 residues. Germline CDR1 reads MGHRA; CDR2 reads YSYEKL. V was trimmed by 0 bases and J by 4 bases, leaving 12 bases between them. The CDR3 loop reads CASSQDSLGGETQYF. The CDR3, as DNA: TGCGCCAGCAGCCAAGATAGTCTGGGGGGAGAGACCCAGTACTTC.